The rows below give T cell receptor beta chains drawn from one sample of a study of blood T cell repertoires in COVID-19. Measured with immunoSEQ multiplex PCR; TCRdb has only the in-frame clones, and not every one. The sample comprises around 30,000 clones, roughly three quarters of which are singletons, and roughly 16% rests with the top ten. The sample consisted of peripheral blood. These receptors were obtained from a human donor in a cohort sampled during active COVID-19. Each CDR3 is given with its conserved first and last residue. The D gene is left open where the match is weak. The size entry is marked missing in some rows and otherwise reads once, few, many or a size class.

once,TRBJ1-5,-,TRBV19,CASGRPQHF,TGTGCCAGTGGGAGACCCCAGCATTTT
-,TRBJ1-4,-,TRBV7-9,CASSLLGRLKGGRQEKLFF,TGTGCCAGCAGCCTCCTCGGCAGACTAAAGGGGGGGAGGCAGGAAAAACTGTTTTTT
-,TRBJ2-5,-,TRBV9,CASSAHGVTKETQYF,TGTGCCAGCAGCGCCCACGGGGTAACTAAAGAGACCCAGTACTTC
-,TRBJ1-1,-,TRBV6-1,CASSERRGTEAFF,TGTGCCAGCAGTGAACGGAGGGGAACTGAAGCTTTCTTT
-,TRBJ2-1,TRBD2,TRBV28,CASRPRRTSGRNEQFF,TGTGCCAGCAGACCCCGGAGGACTAGCGGGAGAAATGAGCAGTTCTTC
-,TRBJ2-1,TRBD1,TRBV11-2,CASSLVGTGQPYNEQFF,TGTGCCAGCAGCTTAGTAGGGACAGGGCAGCCCTACAATGAGCAGTTCTTC
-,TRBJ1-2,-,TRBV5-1,CASSKGVGSYIPNYGYTF,TGCGCCAGCAGTAAAGGGGTTGGCTCATATATTCCTAACTATGGCTACACCTTC
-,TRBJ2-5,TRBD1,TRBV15,CATSRDRGPETQYF,TGTGCCACCAGCAGAGACAGGGGGCCAGAGACCCAGTACTTC
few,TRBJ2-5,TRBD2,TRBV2,CASSLGRALGETQYF,TGTGCCAGCAGCCTGGGGAGGGCTTTGGGAGAGACCCAGTACTTC
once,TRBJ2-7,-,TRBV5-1,CASSLAVGGASYEQYF,TGCGCCAGCAGCTTGGCCGTCGGGGGAGCCTCCTACGAGCAGTACTTC
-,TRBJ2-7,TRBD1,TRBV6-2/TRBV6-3,CASSYSTLGQGPFYEQYF,TGTGCCAGCAGTTACTCGACCTTAGGACAGGGACCTTTTTATGAGCAGTACTTC
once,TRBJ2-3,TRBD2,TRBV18,CASSPRTSGRSTDTQYF,TGTGCCAGCTCACCGAGGACTAGCGGACGTAGCACAGATACGCAGTATTTT
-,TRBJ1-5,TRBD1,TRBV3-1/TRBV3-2,CASSQGAAGQPQHF,TGTGCCAGCAGTCAGGGGGCGGCGGGACAGCCCCAGCATTTT
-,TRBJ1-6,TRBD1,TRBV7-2,CASSFSLGGNSPLHF,TGTGCCAGCAGCTTTTCCTTAGGGGGCAATTCACCCCTCCACTTT
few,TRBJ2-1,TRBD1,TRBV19,CASREGQAHNEQFF,TGTGCCAGTAGGGAAGGACAGGCCCACAATGAGCAGTTCTTC
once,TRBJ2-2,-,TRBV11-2,CASSRSEGPAGELFF,TGTGCCAGCAGCCGGTCGGAGGGCCCAGCCGGGGAGCTGTTTTTT
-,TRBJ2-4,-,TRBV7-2,CASSQPQGRGSGIQYF,TGTGCCAGCAGCCAACCGCAGGGGAGAGGGTCCGGCATTCAGTACTTC
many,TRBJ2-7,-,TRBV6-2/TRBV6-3,CASSKTGTYEQYF,TGTGCCAGCAGTAAAACAGGGACGTACGAGCAGTACTTC
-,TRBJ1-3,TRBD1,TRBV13,CASRAGTGVQTAGNTIYF,TGTGCCAGCAGGGCCGGGACAGGGGTACAGACGGCTGGAAACACCATATATTTT
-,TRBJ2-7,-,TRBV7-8,CASSPDGTRRSYEQYF,TGTGCCAGCAGCCCAGATGGGACACGCCGCTCCTACGAGCAGTACTTC
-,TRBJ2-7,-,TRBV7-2,CASSLGGGGKSEQYF,TGTGCCAGCAGCTTAGGGGGGGGCGGGAAGAGCGAGCAGTACTTC
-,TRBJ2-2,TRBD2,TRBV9,CASSVEIGGRATGELFF,TGTGCCAGCAGCGTAGAGATCGGCGGGAGGGCCACCGGGGAGCTGTTTTTT
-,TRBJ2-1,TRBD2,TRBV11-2,CASSLFYGGGEQFF,TGTGCCAGCAGCTTATTTTACGGCGGGGGTGAGCAGTTCTTC
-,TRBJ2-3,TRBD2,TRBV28,CASSLPGGPNTQYF,TGTGCCAGCAGTTTGCCGGGGGGGCCGAATACGCAGTATTTT
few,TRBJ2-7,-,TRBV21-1,CASSRLTCSGTGAYEQYF,TGTGCCAGCAGCCGTCTAACTTGCTCCGGGACAGGAGCCTACGAGCAGTACTTC
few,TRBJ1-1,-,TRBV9,CASSIVSMNTEAFF,TGTGCCAGCAGCATTGTTTCCATGAACACTGAAGCTTTCTTT
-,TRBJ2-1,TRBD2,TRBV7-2,CASSFVAGGYNEQFF,TGTGCCAGCAGCTTCGTAGCGGGAGGGTACAATGAGCAGTTCTTC
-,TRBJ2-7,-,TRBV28,CASGKQGREQYF,TGTGCCAGCGGAAAGCAGGGGCGTGAGCAGTACTTC
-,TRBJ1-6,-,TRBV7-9,CASTQSRDSPLHF,TGTGCCAGCACCCAAAGTCGGGATTCACCCCTCCACTTT
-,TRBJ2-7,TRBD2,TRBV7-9,CATGLDWREQYF,TGTGCCACCGGACTAGACTGGCGGGAGCAGTACTTC
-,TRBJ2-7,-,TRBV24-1,CATSDFTGIEQYF,TGTGCCACCAGTGATTTTACGGGGATCGAGCAGTACTTC
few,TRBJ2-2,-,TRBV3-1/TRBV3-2,CASSPRTPKDTGELFF,TGTGCCAGCAGCCCCCGGACACCCAAGGACACCGGGGAGCTGTTTTTT
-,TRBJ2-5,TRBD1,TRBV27,CASSLDRDRAGRDLYF,TGTGCCAGCAGCCTAGACCGGGACAGGGCGGGGAGAGACCTGTACTTC
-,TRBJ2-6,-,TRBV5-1,CASSLSRAGGANVLTF,TGCGCCAGCAGCTTATCTAGGGCGGGAGGGGCCAACGTCCTGACTTTC
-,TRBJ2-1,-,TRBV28,CASSLAGYNEQFF,TGTGCCAGCAGTTTAGCAGGGTACAATGAGCAGTTCTTC
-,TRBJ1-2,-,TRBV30,CASGGNGYTF,TGTGCCTCCGGAGGGAATGGCTACACCTTC
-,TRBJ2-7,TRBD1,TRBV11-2,CASTMDRGGSEQYF,TGTGCCAGCACTATGGACAGGGGGGGTTCCGAGCAGTACTTC
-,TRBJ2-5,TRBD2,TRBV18,CASSRRLAGVQETQYF,TGTGCCAGCTCACGCCGACTAGCGGGGGTCCAAGAGACCCAGTACTTC
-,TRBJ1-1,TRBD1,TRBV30,CACRDSTANTEAFF,TGTGCCTGCCGGGACAGTACGGCGAACACTGAAGCTTTCTTT
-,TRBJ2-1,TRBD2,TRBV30,CAWRGLAGGSYNEQFF,TGTGCCTGGCGTGGACTAGCGGGCGGATCCTACAATGAGCAGTTCTTC
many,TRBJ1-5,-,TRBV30,CAWSSTTWPQHF,TGTGCCTGGAGTTCCACTACGTGGCCCCAGCATTTT
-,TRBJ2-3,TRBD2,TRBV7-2,CASSVSSGRGTDTQYF,TGTGCCAGCAGCGTATCTAGCGGGAGGGGCACAGATACGCAGTATTTT
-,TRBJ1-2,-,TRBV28,CASSTSGLYGYTF,TGTGCCAGCAGTACTAGTGGGCTCTATGGCTACACCTTC
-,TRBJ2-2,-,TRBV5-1,CASSFRQLNTGELFF,TGCGCCAGCAGCTTCAGACAGCTGAACACCGGGGAGCTGTTTTTT
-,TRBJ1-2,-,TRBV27,CASSLSTASYGYTF,TGTGCCAGCAGTTTATCGACAGCTTCCTATGGCTACACCTTC
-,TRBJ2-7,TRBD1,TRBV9,CASSVSGTGGDEQYF,TGTGCCAGCAGCGTCTCCGGGACAGGGGGGGACGAGCAGTACTTC
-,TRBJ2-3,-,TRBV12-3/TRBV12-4,CASRGVGDTQYF,TGTGCCAGCAGGGGAGTAGGAGATACGCAGTATTTT
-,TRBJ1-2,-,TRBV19,CASREAGDAGYGYTF,TGTGCCAGTAGGGAGGCAGGGGATGCGGGCTATGGCTACACCTTC
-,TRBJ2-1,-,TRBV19,CASSIMDSPYLYNEQFF,TGTGCCAGTAGTATAATGGACTCTCCATACCTTTACAATGAGCAGTTCTTC
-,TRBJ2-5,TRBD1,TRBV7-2,CATQGGAGPETQYF,TGTGCCACCCAAGGGGGCGCGGGCCCGGAGACCCAGTACTTC
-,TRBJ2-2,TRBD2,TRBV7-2,CASATLSGRTGELFF,TGTGCCAGCGCAACCCTCAGCGGGAGGACCGGGGAGCTGTTTTTT
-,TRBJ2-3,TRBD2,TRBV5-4,CASSLKREVTDTQYF,TGTGCCAGCAGCTTGAAGCGGGAGGTGACAGATACGCAGTATTTT
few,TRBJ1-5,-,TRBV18,CASSTQGKRGNQPQHF,TGTGCCAGCTCAACTCAGGGGAAGAGAGGCAATCAGCCCCAGCATTTT
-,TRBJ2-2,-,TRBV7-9,CASRSGTLNTGELFF,TGTGCCAGCAGATCCGGGACTTTAAACACCGGGGAGCTGTTTTTT
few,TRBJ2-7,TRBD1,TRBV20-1,CSASSTGTGGTPAFYEQYF,TGCAGTGCTAGTTCCACCGGGACAGGGGGCACCCCAGCTTTTTACGAGCAGTACTTC
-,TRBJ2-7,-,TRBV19,CASSIEWQGNYEQYF,TGTGCCAGTAGTATAGAGTGGCAGGGGAACTACGAGCAGTACTTC
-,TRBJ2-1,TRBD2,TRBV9,CASSVRQGTSVYNEQFF,TGTGCCAGCAGCGTGCGACAGGGGACTAGCGTCTACAATGAGCAGTTCTTC
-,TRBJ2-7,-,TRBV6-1,CASSDPSAVSYEQYF,TGTGCCAGCAGCGACCCCTCTGCGGTCTCCTACGAGCAGTACTTC
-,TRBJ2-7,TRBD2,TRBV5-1,CASSLAASGGEQYF,TGCGCCAGCAGCTTGGCAGCTAGCGGGGGCGAGCAGTACTTC